These T cell receptor beta chains were read from a single sample in a study of T cell responses to AZD1222 COVID-19 vaccine. The table came from immunoSEQ multiplex PCR; TCRdb's copy has only in-frame clones and leaves some out. The sample carries around 140,000 clones, 90% recorded once. The starting material was peripheral blood, obtained on day 0 of AZD1222 vaccination. All receptors come from an adult in good health. Both conserved end residues are trimmed from each CDR3. A D gene is named only where the DNA matches it firmly.

V	J	length	D	CDR3
TRBV28	TRBJ2-1	15	TRBD2	ASRRTSGRYLGNEQF
TRBV5-4	TRBJ1-2	13	NA	ASSLVVLGDYGYT
TRBV7-9	TRBJ2-1	14	TRBD2	ASSLERLAGLNEQF
TRBV12-3/TRBV12-4	TRBJ2-1	11	NA	ASSTRGQGEQF
TRBV6-4	TRBJ2-2	13	NA	ASSDSQGHTGELF
TRBV11-3	TRBJ2-2	13	TRBD1	ASSLRQGNTGELF
TRBV4-1	TRBJ1-1	14	NA	ASSQDSGGTNTEAF
TRBV12-3/TRBV12-4	TRBJ1-2	9	TRBD1	ASSAGQGYT
TRBV6-5	TRBJ2-7	10	NA	ASSKTGAEQY
TRBV6-1	TRBJ1-2	13	NA	ASSESKGRNYGYT
TRBV5-6	TRBJ1-2	13	TRBD1	ASSSDPQGDYGYT
TRBV28	TRBJ1-4	11	NA	ASWSGGPEKLF
TRBV28	TRBJ1-6	14	TRBD1	ASSSGGALYNSPLH
TRBV7-2	TRBJ2-5	16	NA	ASSLDRRNSYPQETQY
TRBV28	TRBJ1-4	14	TRBD1	ASSLPNRGGGEKLF
TRBV12-3/TRBV12-4	TRBJ2-7	11	NA	ASSLGSLYEQY
TRBV19	TRBJ1-5	12	NA	ASSIRDQNQPQH
TRBV7-9	TRBJ2-5	12	NA	ASSARLTQETQY
TRBV9	TRBJ2-3	15	TRBD1	ASSEHPGGSGADTQY
TRBV30	TRBJ2-1	14	TRBD1	AWSPTGQGPRNEQF
TRBV5-6	TRBJ1-2	15	NA	ASSLGRAARSNYGYT
TRBV6-6	TRBJ2-3	9	NA	ASSRGDTQY
TRBV11-2	TRBJ1-5	16	TRBD1	ASSLGGTGPYSNQPQH
TRBV19	TRBJ2-2	10	NA	ATWDVSGELF
TRBV6-2/TRBV6-3	TRBJ2-1	10	NA	ASSRGNNEQF
TRBV27	TRBJ1-2	12	TRBD1	ASSLGDRGGGYT
TRBV9	TRBJ2-7	10	NA	ASSDHPGEQY